The 21 T cell receptor beta chains presented below share a single source sample, sequenced in a study of tumor-infiltrating lymphocytes in oesophageal squamous cell carcinoma. In TCRdb, the PCR reads were re-called with MiXCR into one record per CDR3 protein. The data show more than 7,000 distinct CDR3 sequences, about a sixth seen once. Sequenced: blood. These receptors came from a male donor with esophageal squamous cell carcinoma.

This clonotype was detected many times. Germline and junction disagree at one end, which may indicate a read error. The chain couples TRBV5-5 to TRBJ2-5, with unresolved D. Per the germline V gene, CDR1 is SGHKS and CDR2 is YYEKEE (reference sequence). The CDR3 has 13 residues. CDR3 nucleotide sequence: TGTGCCAGCAGCTCGCACACAAATTCACCCCTCCACTTC. This encodes CASSSHTNSPLHF.

In this sample, this clonotype turned up many times. The CDR3 DNA follows: TGTGCCAGCAGTTTAGCCACAGGGTACTATGGCTACACCTTC. It specifies CASSLATGYYGYTF. The rearrangement uses TRBV27 and TRBJ1-2; perhaps TRBD1 as D (6 bases). This CDR3 comprises 14 residues. Looked up from germline, CDR1 is MNHEY and CDR2 is SMNVEV (reference sequence). Trimming removed 2 bases from V and 3 bases from J, with 10 bases in between.

The chain is built from TRBV5-6 and TRBJ1-5, with TRBD1 matching 10 bases. V was clipped by 4 bases and J by 6 bases; unmatched bases: 10. Germline V gene data show CDR1 as SGHDT and CDR2 as YYEEEE. The CDR3 consists of 16 residues. CDR3 in amino acids: CASSRRKTGGRQPQHF. The CDR3 nucleotides are TGTGCCAGCAGCCGGCGGAAGACAGGGGGCCGTCAGCCCCAGCATTTT.

This clonotype was observed at least ten times. The chain combines TRBV19 with TRBJ2-4, with D uncertain. The CDR3 runs 16 residues. Germline V CDR1 and CDR2: LNHDA, SQIVND (reference sequence). V was pared by 6 bases and J by 0 bases, with 15 bases between. The CDR3 loop is CASREGITVAKNIQYF. In nucleotides, the CDR3 is TGTGCCAGTAGAGAAGGGATTACGGTAGCCAAAAACATTCAGTACTTC.

In regard to this clonotype: The junction departs from germline at one end; a sequencing error may be responsible. This chain joins TRBV28 and TRBJ1-6; D is undetermined. The CDR3 has 12 residues. CDR1 and CDR2 from the germline V gene are MDHEN and SYDVKM. The CDR3 loop reads CATGPSSYERYF. CDR3 nucleotide sequence: TGTGCCACAGGCCCTTCCTCCTACGAGCGGTACTTT.

This clonotype was seen repeatedly, ten times or more. The chain carries TRBV19 and TRBJ2-1; D may be TRBD1 (5 bases). V lost 1 base, J lost 6 bases, and 16 bases lay in between. The CDR3 is made up of 16 amino acids. Germline V lookup: CDR1 LNHDA, CDR2 SQIVND (reference sequence). CDR3 protein: CASSIGRQYLGNEQFF. The CDR3 DNA sequence: TGTGCCAGTAGTATAGGGAGACAGTATTTGGGCAATGAGCAGTTCTTC. The whole variable domain, remainder taken from reference TRBV19 and TRBJ2-1, is DGGITQSPKYLFRKEGQNVTLSCEQNLNHDAMYWYRQDPGQGLRLIYYSQIVNDFQKGDIAEGYSVSREKKESFPLTVTSAQKNPTAFYLCASSIGRQYLGNEQFFGPGTRLTVL.

This clonotype was seen repeatedly, ten times or more. The chain recombines TRBV5-1 with TRBJ2-1; 11 positions agree with TRBD2. V shed 0 bases and J 0 bases; nucleotides not matched to a gene: 8. Germline V gene lookup returns CDR1 SGHRS and CDR2 YFSETQ. This CDR3 spans 19 amino acids. CDR3 nucleotide sequence: TGCGCCAGCAGCTTGGGGTCTAGCGGGGGGATAAGCTCCTACAATGAGCAGTTCTTC. Its translation: CASSLGSSGGISSYNEQFF.

This clonotype was recorded a few times. The genes are TRBV5-1 and TRBJ1-4; no reliable D call. This CDR3 comprises 12 residues. CDR1 and CDR2 from the germline V gene are SGHRS and YFSETQ. The V end was cut by 2 bases, the J end by 8 bases, with 7 bases between. The CDR3 sequence is CASSFSGEKLFF. The DNA of the CDR3 is TGCGCCAGCAGCTTTTCAGGAGAAAAACTGTTTTTT.

This clonotype qualifies as medium-sized. The chain employs TRBV7-3 and TRBJ2-1, with 7 bases aligning to TRBD2. Trimming took 6 bases from V and 0 from J; bases not matched to a gene: 8. Germline CDR1 and CDR2: SGHTA and FQGTGA. The CDR3 is 16 residues long. The CDR3 DNA sequence: TGTGCCAGCAGTCAAACTAGCGATAGCTCCTACAATGAGCAGTTCTTC. Its protein is CASSQTSDSSYNEQFF.

By share, this clonotype counts as large. J is TRBJ2-3 and V is TRBV7-3; 8 bases align to TRBD1. V shed 4 bases, J shed 9 bases, and the junction held 9 bases outside the gene matches. Looked up from germline, CDR1 is SGHTA and CDR2 is FQGTGA. CDR3 length: 14 residues. The chain's CDR3 is CASSSGQGALTQYF. DNA for the CDR3: TGTGCCAGCAGCTCTGGACAGGGCGCCCTGACGCAGTATTTT.

Remarks on this clonotype: A read error is likely, as this CDR3 ends without the conserved phenylalanine or tryptophan. The DNA is omitted, as the CDR3 cannot be located on it reliably, and the CDR3 follows TCRdb's listing. The rearrangement uses TRBV27 and TRBJ2-1; the tabulated D call, TRBD1, remains unverified against the DNA. CDR1 and CDR2 from the germline V gene are MNHEY and SMNVEV (reference sequence). The CDR3 region is 19 residues in length, termini included. CDR3 in amino acids: CASSPRTGAYSNQPQHFGN.

This clonotype has ten or more counts. The chain carries TRBV6-1 and TRBJ1-5, with D possibly being TRBD1 (6 bases). This CDR3 spans 15 amino acids. V was pared by 5 bases and J by 1 base, with 12 bases between. Germline V gene lookup returns CDR1 MNHNS and CDR2 SASEGT. The CDR3 bases are TGTGCCAGCAGTCCCAGGGGCCTGAGCAATCAGCCCCAGCATTTT. It encodes CASSPRGLSNQPQHF.

This clonotype was counted many times. A much larger clonotype is one base distant, so this may be a read error. The J gene is TRBJ2-5, the V gene TRBV12-3 or TRBV12-4, with 10 positions matching TRBD1. The CDR3 is made up of 15 amino acids. J lost 11 bases, V lost 7 bases, and 16 bases had no gene match. The CDR3 loop reads CASTPLGQGFHEQYF. CDR3 DNA sequence: TGTGCCAGCACCCCTTTGGGACAGGGGTTCCATGAGCAGTACTTC.

V gene TRBV5-6 combines with J gene TRBJ1-5, with D tentatively TRBD1 (5 bases). V was clipped by 0 bases and J by 0 bases, with 16 bases between them. The CDR3 covers 18 residues. Germline V gene sequence: CDR1 SGHDT, CDR2 YYEEEE. The CDR3 reads CASSLGGGSFYSNQPQHF. As DNA, the CDR3 is TGTGCCAGCAGCTTGGGGGGCGGCTCGTTTTATAGCAATCAGCCCCAGCATTTT.

This chain joins TRBV2 and TRBJ2-5; no firm D call. The V and J ends lost 7 bases and 5 bases respectively, with 8 bases between them. This CDR3 comprises 11 residues. Germline CDR1 and CDR2: SNHLY and FYNNEI. CDR3: CASTKDETQYF. In DNA, the CDR3 is TGTGCCAGCACCAAGGACGAGACCCAGTACTTC.

Relative to its sample, this clonotype is medium-sized. V usage is TRBV12-3 or TRBV12-4 and J usage is TRBJ2-7, with 8 nucleotides matching TRBD1. J lost 1 base, V lost 5 bases, and 4 bases had no gene match. The CDR3 length is 14 residues. CDR3 DNA: TGTGCCAGCAGTACCGGGACAGGTTCCTACGAGCAGTACTTC. Amino acid sequence: CASSTGTGSYEQYF.

This chain links TRBV2 with TRBJ1-2; no clear D gene. Germline values: CDR1 SNHLY, CDR2 FYNNEI. This CDR3 has 11 residues. V was trimmed by 4 bases and J by 4 bases, leaving 4 bases between them. CDR3 nucleotide sequence: TGTGCCAGCAGTGTGGGCTATGGCTACACCTTC. Its protein is CASSVGYGYTF.

The chain carries TRBV5-1 and TRBJ2-3; TRBD1 agrees at 10 bases. The V gene end was trimmed by 6 bases and the J gene end by 4 bases; junction bases not matched to a gene: 5. This CDR3 contains 14 residues. CDR1 is SGHRS, CDR2 YFSETQ, per germline. CDR3 sequence reads: CASIPTGGSDTQYF. The CDR3 DNA reads as TGCGCCAGCATCCCGACAGGGGGCTCAGATACGCAGTATTTT. The full variable domain, its missing parts supplied by reference TRBV5-1 and TRBJ2-3, is KAGVTQTPRYLIKTRGQQVTLSCSPISGHRSVSWYQQTPGQGLQFLFEYFSETQRNKGNFPGRFSGRQFSNSRSEMNVSTLELGDSALYLCASIPTGGSDTQYFGPGTRLTVL.

Relative to its sample, this clonotype is medium-sized. The V gene is TRBV7-6, the J gene TRBJ1-2; TRBD1 might be the D (5 bases). Germline assignment: CDR1 SGHVS and CDR2 FNYEAQ. The CDR3 is 15 amino acids. Trimming cost V 1 base and J 5 bases, with 14 bases left between them. CDR3 residues: CASSLGGTGSYGYTF. For the CDR3, the DNA is TGTGCCAGCAGCTTAGGGGGGACGGGTTCATATGGCTACACCTTC.

In its sample, this clonotype is large. The chain couples TRBV7-3 to TRBJ2-1; 8 bases agree with TRBD2. In germline, CDR1 is SGHTA, CDR2 FQGTGA. The CDR3 has 16 residues. V shed 5 bases and J 7 bases; nucleotides not matched to a gene: 13. The CDR3 sequence is CASSRRPGGPRNEQFF. CDR3 coding DNA: TGTGCCAGCAGCCGCCGGCCGGGGGGGCCTCGGAATGAGCAGTTCTTC.

Points on this clonotype: The junction and the germline gene differ at one end; a read error may be behind it. CDR3 region: CASRLEGRGRGDTKYF. The DNA of the CDR3 is TGTGCCAGCAGGTTAGAAGGGCGGGGGAGGGGTGATACGAAGTATTTT. The rearrangement links TRBV7-6 to TRBJ2-3, with 7 bases fitting TRBD2. The CDR3 is 16 residues long. Germline values: CDR1 SGHVS, CDR2 FNYEAQ. Combining the CDR3 with reference TRBV7-6 and TRBJ2-3 gives the whole variable domain GAGVSQSPRYKVTKRGQDVALRCDPISGHVSLYWYRQALGQGPEFLTYFNYEAQQDKSGLPNDRFSAERPEGSISTLTIQRTEQRDSAMYRCASRLEGRGRGDTKYFGPGTRLTVL.